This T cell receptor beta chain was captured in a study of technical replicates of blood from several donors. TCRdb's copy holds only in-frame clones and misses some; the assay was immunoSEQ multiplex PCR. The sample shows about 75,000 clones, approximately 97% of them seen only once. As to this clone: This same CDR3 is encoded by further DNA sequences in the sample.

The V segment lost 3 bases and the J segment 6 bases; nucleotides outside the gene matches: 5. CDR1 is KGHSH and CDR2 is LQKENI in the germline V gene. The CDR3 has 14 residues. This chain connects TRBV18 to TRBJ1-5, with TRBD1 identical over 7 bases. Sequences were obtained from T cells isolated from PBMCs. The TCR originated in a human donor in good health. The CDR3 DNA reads TGTGCCAGCTCACCGGAGGGGGCGAGTCAGCCCCAGCATTTT. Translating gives CASSPEGASQPQHF. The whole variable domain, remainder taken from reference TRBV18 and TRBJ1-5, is NAGVMQNPRHLVRRRGQEARLRCSPMKGHSHVYWYRQLPEEGLKFMVYLQKENIIDESGMPKERFSAEFPKEGPSILRIQQVVRGDSAAYFCASSPEGASQPQHFGDGTRLSIL.